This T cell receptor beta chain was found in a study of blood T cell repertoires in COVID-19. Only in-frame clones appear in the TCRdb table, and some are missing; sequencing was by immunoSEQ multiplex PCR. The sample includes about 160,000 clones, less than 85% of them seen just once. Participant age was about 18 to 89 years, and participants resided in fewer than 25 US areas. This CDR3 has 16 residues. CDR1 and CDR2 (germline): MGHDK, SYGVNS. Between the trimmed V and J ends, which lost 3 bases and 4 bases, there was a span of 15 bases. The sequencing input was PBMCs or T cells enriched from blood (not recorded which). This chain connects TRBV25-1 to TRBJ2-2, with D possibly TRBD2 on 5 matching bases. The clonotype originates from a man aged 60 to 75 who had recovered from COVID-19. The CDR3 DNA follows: TGTGCCAGCAGTGAGAGGTGGTCCCGGGGCACCGGGGAGCTGTTTTTT. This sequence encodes CASSERWSRGTGELFF.